Shown below are 25 T cell receptor beta chains from a single sample sequenced in a study of Graves' ophthalmopathy and Graves' hyperthyroidism. Amplification of the TCR beta CDR3 regions used RNA transcripts (as template). An initial RT-PCR round employing HTBI primers preceded a second-round multiplex PCR. TCRdb used MiXCR to reprocess the multiplex PCR reads, holding one entry per CDR3 protein. The table lists about 240,000 distinct CDR3 sequences, roughly 50% of them singletons. Sequenced input: peripheral blood. Source of these receptors: an adult man with Graves' ophthalmopathy.

V is TRBV4-1 and J is TRBJ2-7; no firm D call. The CDR3 has 17 residues. Germline lookup yields CDR1 MGHRA and CDR2 YSYEKL. V was trimmed by 0 bases and J by 0 bases, leaving 15 bases between them. This CDR3 reads CASSQDPVAPSSYEQYF. The DNA for the CDR3 is TGCGCCAGCAGCCAAGATCCCGTGGCCCCGAGCTCCTACGAGCAGTACTTC.

The chain employs TRBV7-3 and TRBJ2-5, with D perhaps assigned TRBD1 or TRBD2 (6 bases each). Trimming pared 8 bases from V and 4 bases from J, leaving 20 bases between. Per germline, CDR1 SGHTA and CDR2 FQGTGA. The CDR3 has 15 amino acids. As DNA, the CDR3 is TGTGCCAGCGCATTGGGGGTAGGGGGGAGAGAGACCCAGTACTTC. This codes for CASALGVGGRETQYF.

With regard to this clonotype: A clone one base away is much larger, so this may be a read error. This chain uses TRBV29-1 with TRBJ2-7; no firm D call. The CDR3 runs 11 residues. Germline V gene lookup returns CDR1 SQVTM and CDR2 ANQGSEA. CDR3 DNA sequence: TGCAGCGCTACGAGCTCCTACGGGCAGTACTTC. It specifies CSATSSYGQYF.

As to this clonotype: An end of the junction does not agree with germline; a read error may underlie this. V and J are TRBV5-8 and TRBJ2-2; the match to TRBD2 covers 10 bases. Germline V gene data show CDR1 as SGHTS and CDR2 as YDEGEE. CDR3 length: 15 amino acids. CDR3 sequence: CASRPTSGNAGELFF. CDR3 DNA: TGTGCCAGCAGGCCCACTAGCGGGAACGCCGGGGAGCTGTTTTTT.

This rearrangement joins TRBV20-1 to TRBJ1-5, with TRBD1 matching 7 bases. Germline V gene sequence: CDR1 DFQATT, CDR2 SNEGSKA (reference sequence). The ends lost 6 bases at V and 11 bases at J; junction bases unmatched: 19. The CDR3 spans 15 residues. In nucleotides, the CDR3 is TGCAGTGCCGCGCGAGGGAGGGGGCAGGTGGAGACCCAGCATTTT. It codes for CSAARGRGQVETQHF.

The table lists this clonotype with a few counts. The chain links TRBV19 to TRBJ2-2, with D unresolved. The CDR3 contains 16 residues. Germline V gene sequence: CDR1 LNHDA, CDR2 SQIVND (reference sequence). Trimming shortened V by 1 base and J by 6 bases, and 15 bases separated the two germline ends. The DNA of the CDR3 is TGTGCCAGTAGTATAGCCCCAACGACTTCGGCCGGGGAGCTGTTTTTT. Translated, it gives CASSIAPTTSAGELFF.

This clonotype was seen a handful of times. The chain recombines TRBV12-3 or TRBV12-4 with TRBJ1-4; tentatively, D is TRBD1 (6 bases). V lost 4 bases and J 8 bases, leaving 14 bases between the germline ends. The CDR3 covers 14 residues. The CDR3 is CASSYTGPDEKLFF. CDR3 in DNA: TGTGCCAGCAGTTACACAGGGCCGGACGAAAAACTGTTTTTT.

The chain carries TRBV19 and TRBJ1-2; 7 nucleotides line up with TRBD1. V shed 4 bases, J shed 4 bases, and the junction held 9 bases outside the gene matches. The CDR3 covers 15 residues. Per germline, CDR1 LNHDA and CDR2 SQIVND (reference sequence). For the CDR3, the DNA is TGTGCCAGTAGTAAACAATCGGGACAGATCTATGGCTACACCTTC. It encodes CASSKQSGQIYGYTF.

The genes are TRBV14 and TRBJ1-6, with a possible D match to TRBD1 (5 bases). The CDR3 extends over 17 amino acids. The germline CDR1 and CDR2 sequences are SGHDN and FVKESK. V was pared by 1 base and J by 9 bases, with 19 bases between. The CDR3 region has the DNA TGTGCCAGCAGCCAAGTGGGAGGAGGGCAGGGAGTTTCACCCCTCCACTTT. Residues: CASSQVGGGQGVSPLHF.

The chain's CDR3 is CASSSDSTNTGANVLTF. The CDR3 DNA is TGTGCCAGCAGCTCCGACAGTACTAACACTGGGGCCAACGTCCTGACTTTC. The chain is built from TRBV7-3 and TRBJ2-6, with D possibly matching TRBD1 (5 bases). V was cut by 4 bases and J by 2 bases, with 15 bases left in between. The germline CDR1 and CDR2 sequences are SGHTA and FQGTGA. This CDR3 region has 17 residues.

This rearrangement joins TRBV19 to TRBJ2-5; tentatively, D is TRBD2 (5 bases). The germline gives CDR1 LNHDA, CDR2 SQIVND (reference sequence). The V gene lost 3 bases and the J gene lost 5 bases, with 10 bases spanning the gap. The CDR3 runs 13 residues. The chain's CDR3 is CASSIQGGETQYF. The DNA of the CDR3 is TGTGCCAGTAGTATCCAAGGAGGTGAGACCCAGTACTTC.

V usage is TRBV6-5 and J usage is TRBJ1-5, with TRBD1 as a possible D gene (5 bases). In germline, CDR1 is MNHEY, CDR2 SVGAGI. Trimming left V 8 bases short and J 6 bases short, with 14 bases between. The CDR3 sequence is 13 residues long. CDR3 coding DNA: TGTGCCAGCTGGAGCGGGGGTAGTCAGCCCCAGCATTTT. It yields the protein CASWSGGSQPQHF.

This clonotype was found many times. The chain links TRBV10-3 to TRBJ2-5; tentative D call: TRBD1 (6 bases). The CDR3 length is 13 residues. Germline V lookup: CDR1 ENHRY, CDR2 SYGVKD. Trimming took 11 bases from V and 0 from J, leaving 13 bases between them. The CDR3 coding sequence is TGTGCCGGCGCAACAGGGAACCAAGAGACCCAGTACTTC. Amino acid sequence: CAGATGNQETQYF.

In regard to this clonotype: A junction boundary mismatches the germline segment, possibly from a read error. CDR3 in amino acids: CASSGRQGQSGHTF. Written as DNA, the CDR3 is TGTGCCAGCAGCGGCCGACAGGGGCAATCTGGCCACACCTTC. This chain connects TRBV7-2 to TRBJ1-2; 8 bases are a match to TRBD1. Germline V gene sequence: CDR1 SGHTA, CDR2 FQGNSA. This CDR3 is 14 amino acids long.

The chain is built from TRBV7-9 and TRBJ2-7, with TRBD2 identical over 8 bases. Trimming removed 5 bases from V and 0 bases from J; junction bases left unmatched: 9. This CDR3 spans 16 amino acids. Germline V CDR1 and CDR2: SEHNR, FQNEAQ (reference sequence). CDR3 protein: CASSPAGGGSSYEQYF. The CDR3 region has the DNA TGTGCCAGCAGCCCTGCGGGCGGGGGGAGCTCCTACGAGCAGTACTTC.

V usage is TRBV7-2 and J usage is TRBJ1-4, with a tentative D call TRBD1 (5 bases). Per the germline V gene, CDR1 is SGHTA and CDR2 is FQGNSA. There are 16 residues in the CDR3. Trimming pared 1 base from V and 5 bases from J, leaving 14 bases between. The CDR3 loop reads CASSLETVLLNEKLFF. The DNA of the CDR3 is TGTGCCAGCAGCTTAGAGACAGTCCTTCTCAATGAAAAACTGTTTTTT.

This sequence joins TRBV2 and TRBJ2-7; either TRBD1 or TRBD2 may supply D (6 bases each). CDR3 length: 13 amino acids. The germline V and J ends were trimmed by 7 bases and 0 bases, with 10 bases remaining between them. Germline assignment: CDR1 SNHLY and CDR2 FYNNEI. The CDR3 DNA sequence: TGTGCCAGCAATCGGGGGCTCTCCTACGAGCAGTACTTC. Its translation is CASNRGLSYEQYF. Complete variable domain (other parts from reference TRBV2 and TRBJ2-7): EPEVTQTPSHQVTQMGQEVILRCVPISNHLYFYWYRQILGQKVEFLVSFYNNEISEKSEIFDDQFSVERPDGSNFTLKIRSTKLEDSAMYFCASNRGLSYEQYFGPGTRLTVT.

This sequence joins TRBV10-2 and TRBJ2-7; TRBD1 or TRBD2 may be the D gene (5 bases each). The CDR3 extends over 13 amino acids. Trimming pared 2 bases from V and 5 bases from J, leaving 10 bases between. Germline V gene lookup returns CDR1 WSHSY and CDR2 SAAADI. DNA for the CDR3: TGCGCCAGCAGTGAGCCCAGGGACCACGAGCAGTACTTC. Its protein is CASSEPRDHEQYF.

A few counts support this clonotype. V is TRBV7-3 and J is TRBJ2-2, with a weak D call TRBD2 (5 bases). Germline V gene data show CDR1 as SGHTA and CDR2 as FQGTGA. V lost 2 bases and J lost 5, with 12 bases in between. The CDR3 length is 15 residues. CDR3 loop: CASSLGGYQTGELFF. The CDR3 DNA sequence: TGTGCCAGCAGCTTAGGAGGCTACCAGACCGGGGAGCTGTTTTTT.

In the case of this clonotype: One end of the junction fails to match germline, which may point to a read error. The chain joins TRBV10-3 to TRBJ1-5, with a possible D match to TRBD1 (5 bases). From germline, CDR1 is ENHRY and CDR2 SYGVKD. The CDR3 totals 17 residues. CDR3 in DNA: TGTGCCAGCAGTGGAGACAGCAACCCTTATAGCAATCAGCCCCAGCATTTT. This sequence encodes CASSGDSNPYSNQPQHF.

This clonotype was counted only a few times. V and J are TRBV20-1 and TRBJ2-7, with D possibly being TRBD2 (6 bases). Germline V gene data show CDR1 as DFQATT and CDR2 as SNEGSKA (reference sequence). V was clipped by 4 bases and J by 1 base, with 14 bases between them. This CDR3 contains 14 residues. The CDR3 region is CSATPNSGSYEQYF. The CDR3 DNA reads TGCAGTGCTACCCCAAATAGCGGATCCTACGAGCAGTACTTC.

This clonotype was detected a few times. The chain joins TRBV15 to TRBJ2-5; 7 bases are a match to TRBD2. Germline V gene sequence: CDR1 LNHNV, CDR2 YYDKDF (reference sequence). V was clipped by 0 bases and J by 2 bases; unmatched bases: 3. This CDR3 has 15 amino acids. The CDR3, as DNA: TGTGCCACCAGCAGAGACCTAGCGGCTCAAGAGACCCAGTACTTC. This sequence encodes CATSRDLAAQETQYF.

Concerning this clonotype itself: This sequence may be a read error, since a much larger clone differs from it by one base. The CDR3, as DNA: TGCAGCGTTGAAAAGACCTACGAGCAGTGCTTC. This sequence encodes CSVEKTYEQCF. This chain uses TRBV29-1 with TRBJ2-7; no clear D. CDR3 length equals 11 residues. Germline assignment: CDR1 SQVTM and CDR2 ANQGSEA.

In its sample, this clonotype was seen a few times. The chain combines TRBV7-9 with TRBJ2-7; D unresolved. Germline CDR1 and CDR2: SEHNR and FQNEAQ (reference sequence). V was cut by 4 bases and J by 2 bases, with 9 bases left in between. This CDR3 comprises 13 residues. CDR3: CASSSEWTYEQYF. CDR3 nucleotides: TGTGCCAGCAGCTCCGAGTGGACCTACGAGCAGTACTTC.

J is TRBJ2-7 and V is TRBV4-2, with 8 bases aligning to TRBD1. V trimming: 4 bases; J trimming: 0 bases; junction bases outside the gene matches: 8. The length of the CDR3 is 16 residues. Germline CDR1 and CDR2: LGHNA and YNFKEQ. Written as DNA, the CDR3 is TGTGCCAGCAGCCGAAATCAGGGGGCGAGCTCCTACGAGCAGTACTTC. This translates into CASSRNQGASSYEQYF.